This T cell receptor (beta chain) was sequenced for a study of beta chain features in type 1 diabetes. Every bit of the isolated RNA underwent reverse transcription, so sequencing read expressed TCRB transcripts. Sequencing was performed with immunoSEQ multiplex PCR; in TCRdb, only in-frame clones are kept and a portion is missing. Of around 320,000 clones listed, around 15% are singletons. It was via CD45RO/CCR7/CD25/CD127/CD95/CD27 that CD4+ naive, central memory, regulatory and stem cell-like memory cells were sorted. The CDR3 runs to 16 residues. V was clipped by 2 bases and J by 2 bases, with 15 bases between them. CDR1 and CDR2 from the germline V gene are MGHRA and YSYEKL. This clone was found a few times.

The specimen sequenced was central memory CD4+ T cells from blood. This sequence was found in a man between 25 and 39 years old in good health. The V and J genes are TRBV4-1 and TRBJ1-1; D perhaps matches TRBD1 (5 bases). CDR3 in DNA: TGCGCCAGCAGCCAAACGCCGGGACGCCTAAACACTGAAGCTTTCTTT. Its translation is CASSQTPGRLNTEAFF.